Sequencing of this T cell receptor (beta chain) was carried out in a study of blood T cell repertoires in COVID-19. This table comes from immunoSEQ multiplex PCR, and its TCRdb copy is limited to in-frame clones, with some not included. The data hold around 150,000 clones, with roughly 80% observed a single time. The CDR3 loop spans 14 amino acids. Trimming removed 3 bases from V and 8 bases from J, with 16 bases in between. Germline values: CDR1 SGHAT, CDR2 FQNNGV. The chain joins TRBV11-2 to TRBJ1-2, with D perhaps matching TRBD1 (5 bases). This sequence was found in a human donor in a cohort sampled during active COVID-19. The sequenced sample consisted of peripheral blood. This CDR3 is CASSFSLGRDGYTF. Written as DNA, the CDR3 is TGTGCCAGCAGCTTCAGTCTGGGGAGGGACGGCTACACCTTC.